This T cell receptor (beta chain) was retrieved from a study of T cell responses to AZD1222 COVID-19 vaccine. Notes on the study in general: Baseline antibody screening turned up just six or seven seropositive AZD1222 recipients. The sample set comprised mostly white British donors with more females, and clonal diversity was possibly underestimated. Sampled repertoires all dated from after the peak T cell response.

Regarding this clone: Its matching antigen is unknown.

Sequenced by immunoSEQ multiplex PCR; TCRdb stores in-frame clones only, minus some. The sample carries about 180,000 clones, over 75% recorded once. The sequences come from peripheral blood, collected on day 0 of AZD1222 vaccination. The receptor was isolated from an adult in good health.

CDR3 nucleotides: TGTGCCAGCAGTGAGGGGGGCAGGGGGAATGAAAAACTGTTTTTT. It translates to CASSEGGRGNEKLFF. The rearrangement links TRBV6-1 to TRBJ1-4; 7 bases are shared with TRBD1. Trimming took 3 bases from V and 5 from J; bases not matched to a gene: 6. This CDR3 contains 15 residues. The germline CDR1 and CDR2 sequences are MNHNS and SASEGT.